This T cell receptor (beta chain) appears in the sequencing data of a study of blood T cell repertoires in COVID-19. Study at large: The United States, Italy and Spain supplied acute and convalescent COVID-19 samples. The cDNA or gDNA used as material had been derived from T cells, B-cell-depleted T cells, or PBMCs.

The germline CDR1 and CDR2 sequences are SGHAT and FQNNGV. V lost 5 bases and J 0 bases, leaving 20 bases between the germline ends. There are 17 residues in the CDR3. Authors' methods: Reference gene primer amplification gave nucleated cell count estimates. Sequenced by immunoSEQ multiplex PCR; TCRdb stores in-frame clones only, minus some. V, J and clone size reflect that table, while D and trimming were determined from the DNA. The data show about 160,000 clones, approximately 82% seen once. The chain has TRBV11-2 and TRBJ2-7, with D unclear. The specimen sequenced was peripheral blood. This clonotype originated in a woman aged 80 or older with acute or convalescent COVID-19. DNA of the CDR3: TGTGCCAGCAGCCATTTTTCAGGTCAGGTCCACTCCTACGAGCAGTACTTC. Amino acids: CASSHFSGQVHSYEQYF. The whole variable domain, remainder taken from reference TRBV11-2 and TRBJ2-7, is EAGVAQSPRYKIIEKRQSVAFWCNPISGHATLYWYQQILGQGPKLLIQFQNNGVVDDSQLPKDRFSAERLKGVDSTLKIQPAKLEDSAVYLCASSHFSGQVHSYEQYFGPGTRLTVT.